Following are 17 T cell receptor beta chains from one sample sequenced in a study of T cell changes during pregnancy in multiple sclerosis. TCRdb's copy holds only in-frame clones and misses some; the assay was immunoSEQ multiplex PCR. The data hold approximately 89,000 clones, with just under 95% observed a single time. Material: peripheral blood, obtained in the third trimester of pregnancy. The receptors were gathered from a female donor with multiple sclerosis, enrolled in a pregnancy study.

V is TRBV6-6 and J is TRBJ2-3, with 12 bases fitting TRBD2. The V segment lost 7 bases and the J segment 2 bases; nucleotides outside the gene matches: 4. The length of the CDR3 is 15 residues. The germline gives CDR1 MNHNY, CDR2 SVGAGI (reference sequence). Written as DNA, the CDR3 is TGTGCCAGCAACCTAGCGGGAGGGTCCACAGATACGCAGTATTTT. Protein sequence: CASNLAGGSTDTQYF.

This clone was seen a handful of times. The chain carries TRBV7-9 and TRBJ1-1, with D unclear. The germline V gene encodes CDR1 SEHNR and CDR2 FQNEAQ (reference sequence). Trimming stripped 1 base from V and 5 bases from J, with 5 bases between. CDR3 length: 12 residues. Written as DNA, the CDR3 is TGTGCCAGCAGCTTAGATAAAACTGAAGCTTTCTTT. It specifies CASSLDKTEAFF.

The chain carries TRBV10-3 and TRBJ2-2; D not certain. CDR3 length: 13 amino acids. Germline assignment: CDR1 ENHRY and CDR2 SYGVKD. Deletions cut 8 bases from V and 6 bases from J, with 13 bases between. The CDR3 spells CAIRPLAAGELFF. The CDR3 nucleotides are TGTGCCATCCGCCCCCTGGCTGCCGGGGAGCTGTTTTTT.

V is TRBV29-1 and J is TRBJ2-7; 10 positions match TRBD2. The germline CDR1 and CDR2 sequences are SQVTM and ANQGSEA. The CDR3 is made up of 13 amino acids. J gave up 6 bases and V 7 bases, and 9 bases lay outside the gene matches. CDR3 residues: CSARWGLAREQYF. The CDR3 DNA follows: TGCAGCGCACGTTGGGGACTAGCGCGCGAGCAGTACTTC.

The rearrangement uses TRBV9 and TRBJ1-2, with TRBD1 as a possible D gene (5 bases). Germline V gene lookup returns CDR1 SGDLS and CDR2 YYNGEE. V was pared by 0 bases and J by 8 bases, with 17 bases between. This CDR3 contains 15 residues. DNA of the CDR3: TGTGCCAGCAGCGTAGAGGATTTGGGACTAACCGGCTACACCTTC. It translates to CASSVEDLGLTGYTF. Full variable domain (rest looked up from reference TRBV9 and TRBJ1-2): DSGVTQTPKHLITATGQRVTLRCSPRSGDLSVYWYQQSLDQGLQFLIQYYNGEERAKGNILERFSAQQFPDLHSELNLSSLELGDSALYFCASSVEDLGLTGYTFGSGTRLTVV.

The rearrangement joins TRBV25-1 to TRBJ2-2, with TRBD1 as a possible D gene (5 bases). V was trimmed by 3 bases and J by 1 base, leaving 12 bases between them. The CDR3 covers 16 residues. Germline lookup yields CDR1 MGHDK and CDR2 SYGVNS. The CDR3 DNA reads as TGTGCCAGCAGTGATTCTGCAGGGCGGAACACCGGGGAGCTGTTTTTT. Translation: CASSDSAGRNTGELFF.

V and J are TRBV5-6 and TRBJ1-1; 7 nucleotides align to TRBD1. The CDR3 covers 13 residues. Germline V CDR1 and CDR2: SGHDT, YYEEEE. V lost 5 bases to trimming and J lost 6 bases; unmatched junction nucleotides: 7. CDR3 residues: CASSRTGVPEAFF. The CDR3 DNA reads TGTGCCAGCAGTCGTACAGGGGTTCCTGAAGCTTTCTTT. The full variable domain, completed using reference TRBV5-6 and TRBJ1-1, is DAGVTQSPTHLIKTRGQQVTLRCSPKSGHDTVSWYQQALGQGPQFIFQYYEEEERQRGNFPDRFSGHQFPNYSSELNVNALLLGDSALYLCASSRTGVPEAFFGQGTRLTVV.

The genes are TRBV15 and TRBJ1-2; weak D call: TRBD1 (5 bases). Looked up from germline, CDR1 is LNHNV and CDR2 is YYDKDF (reference sequence). V was trimmed by 2 bases and J by 4 bases, leaving 17 bases between them. The CDR3 has 16 amino acids. The CDR3 is CATSRLRMGGSYGYTF. The CDR3 nucleotides are TGTGCCACCAGCAGATTGCGAATGGGGGGTTCCTATGGCTACACCTTC.

This chain uses TRBV30 with TRBJ2-1; 8 nucleotides agree with TRBD1. Germline V gives CDR1 GTSNPN, CDR2 SVGIG (reference sequence). The CDR3 is made up of 15 amino acids. V shed 5 bases and J 7 bases; nucleotides not matched to a gene: 13. CDR3 nucleotide sequence: TGTGCCTGGGGGGGGCAGGGGGCTAAACAAAATGAGCAGTTCTTC. Protein: CAWGGQGAKQNEQFF. Using reference TRBV30 and TRBJ2-1 for the parts outside the CDR3, the full variable domain is SQTIHQWPATLVQPVGSPLSLECTVEGTSNPNLYWYRQAAGRGLQLLFYSVGIGQISSEVPQNLSASRPQDRQFILSSKKLLLSDSGFYLCAWGGQGAKQNEQFFGPGTRLTVL.

The J gene is TRBJ2-2, the V gene TRBV30, with a possible D match to TRBD1 (5 bases). CDR1 and CDR2 (germline): GTSNPN, SVGIG (reference sequence). This CDR3 region has 16 residues. Trimming stripped 5 bases from V and 1 base from J, with 17 bases between. Written as DNA, the CDR3 is TGTGCCTGGGATTCTCTAGGGGTCCTGAACACCGGGGAGCTGTTTTTT. Its protein is CAWDSLGVLNTGELFF.

V gene TRBV28 combines with J gene TRBJ2-7, with 8 nucleotides matching TRBD1. In germline, CDR1 is MDHEN, CDR2 SYDVKM. Trimming at V came to 5 bases and at J to 2 bases, leaving 5 bases not matched to a gene. The CDR3 contains 14 residues. CDR3 loop: CASSPGQGAYEQYF. The CDR3 DNA reads as TGTGCCAGCAGTCCCGGACAGGGCGCCTACGAGCAGTACTTC.

The V and J genes are TRBV4-3 and TRBJ2-3; no firm D call. Trimming stripped 0 bases from V and 0 bases from J, with 13 bases between. Per germline, CDR1 LGHNA and CDR2 YSLEER. The CDR3 totals 17 residues. CDR3 DNA: TGCGCCAGCAGCCAAGAAATCGTCCCCTCCAGCACAGATACGCAGTATTTT. This sequence encodes CASSQEIVPSSTDTQYF.

This clone was observed a few times. J is TRBJ1-2 and V is TRBV18, with D possibly being TRBD1 (5 bases). CDR1 KGHSH and CDR2 LQKENI come from the germline V gene. This CDR3 is built from 15 residues. Between the trimmed V and J ends, which lost 6 bases and 2 bases, there was a span of 16 bases. For the CDR3, the DNA is TGTGCCAGCTCGTCTTCTTCGACAGCAAACTATGGCTACACCTTC. This codes for CASSSSSTANYGYTF. Full variable domain (remainder filled in from reference TRBV18 and TRBJ1-2): NAGVMQNPRHLVRRRGQEARLRCSPMKGHSHVYWYRQLPEEGLKFMVYLQKENIIDESGMPKERFSAEFPKEGPSILRIQQVVRGDSAAYFCASSSSSTANYGYTFGSGTRLTVV.

V and J are TRBV27 and TRBJ2-1; no clear D gene. Per the germline V gene, CDR1 is MNHEY and CDR2 is SMNVEV (reference sequence). The V end lost 2 bases, the J end lost 0 bases, and 8 bases lay between the germline ends. This CDR3 is 15 amino acids long. The CDR3 sequence: CASSLSASSYNEQFF. The DNA of the CDR3 is TGTGCCAGCAGTTTAAGCGCTAGCTCCTACAATGAGCAGTTCTTC.

The genes are TRBV9 and TRBJ1-1, with D possibly TRBD1 on 6 matching bases. Per the germline V gene, CDR1 is SGDLS and CDR2 is YYNGEE. This CDR3 has 15 amino acids. V dropped 3 bases and J dropped 0 bases, with 12 bases sitting between them. The CDR3 protein is CASSAMTGLNTEAFF. The CDR3 coding sequence is TGTGCCAGCAGCGCGATGACAGGCTTGAACACTGAAGCTTTCTTT.

CDR3 in DNA: TGCGCCAGCAGTGAGAGTTATAGGGGAGATACGCAGTATTTT. Protein sequence: CASSESYRGDTQYF. This rearrangement joins TRBV10-1 to TRBJ2-3; D is perhaps TRBD1 (5 bases). The CDR3 spans 14 residues. V dropped 2 bases and J dropped 5 bases, with 11 bases sitting between them. Germline V gives CDR1 WNHNN, CDR2 SYGVQD (reference sequence).

The V and J genes are TRBV5-8 and TRBJ2-3, with TRBD1 as a possible D gene (6 bases). V was cut by 4 bases and J by 0 bases, with 21 bases left in between. The CDR3 sequence is 18 residues long. Germline lookup yields CDR1 SGHTS and CDR2 YDEGEE. This CDR3 reads CASSPHTGTWYSTDTQYF. The CDR3 DNA reads as TGTGCCAGCAGCCCTCATACAGGGACCTGGTATAGCACAGATACGCAGTATTTT.